These 10 T cell receptor beta chains were sequenced from one sample in a study of blood T cell repertoires in COVID-19. Sequencing was performed with immunoSEQ multiplex PCR; in TCRdb, only in-frame clones are kept and a portion is missing. The table shows nearly 350,000 clones, with more than 70% occurring only once. The specimen was peripheral blood. These receptors all stem from a woman between 70 and 85 years old with COVID-19, enrolled during active disease.

The J gene is TRBJ1-2, the V gene TRBV19; D uncertain. CDR1 is LNHDA and CDR2 is SQIVND in the germline V gene (reference sequence). Deletions cut 3 bases from V and 1 base from J, with 6 bases between. This CDR3 contains 13 residues. This CDR3 is CASSMGDNYGYTF. CDR3 coding DNA: TGTGCCAGTAGTATGGGAGATAACTATGGCTACACCTTC. Drawing the rest from reference TRBV19 and TRBJ1-2, the complete variable domain is DGGITQSPKYLFRKEGQNVTLSCEQNLNHDAMYWYRQDPGQGLRLIYYSQIVNDFQKGDIAEGYSVSREKKESFPLTVTSAQKNPTAFYLCASSMGDNYGYTFGSGTRLTVV.

The rearrangement joins TRBV30 to TRBJ1-5, with 8 bases identical to TRBD1. This CDR3 has 14 residues. Germline CDR1 reads GTSNPN; CDR2 reads SVGIG (reference sequence). V was clipped by 2 bases and J by 5 bases; unmatched bases: 5. CDR3 DNA: TGTGCCTGGAGTCGGACAGGGTTGGATCAGCCCCAGCATTTT. It translates to CAWSRTGLDQPQHF. The variable domain in full, with the rest retrieved from reference TRBV30 and TRBJ1-5, is SQTIHQWPATLVQPVGSPLSLECTVEGTSNPNLYWYRQAAGRGLQLLFYSVGIGQISSEVPQNLSASRPQDRQFILSSKKLLLSDSGFYLCAWSRTGLDQPQHFGDGTRLSIL.

This chain connects TRBV9 to TRBJ1-5, with D maybe TRBD1 (6 bases). The CDR3 covers 14 residues. The V and J ends lost 1 base and 2 bases respectively, with 7 bases between them. The germline gives CDR1 SGDLS, CDR2 YYNGEE. The CDR3 DNA reads TGTGCCAGCAGCGTATCAGGGGGCAATCAGCCCCAGCATTTT. This codes for CASSVSGGNQPQHF.

The J gene is TRBJ1-4, the V gene TRBV3-1 (or the pseudogene TRBV3-2), with D perhaps matching TRBD1 (5 bases). This CDR3 spans 17 amino acids. Trimming pared 0 bases from V and 9 bases from J, leaving 20 bases between. Per germline, CDR1 LGHDT and CDR2 YNNKEL (reference sequence). CDR3 nucleotide sequence: TGTGCCAGCAGCCAAGATAATTATCCAGGGAAGACGAAAAAACTGTTTTTT. Its translation: CASSQDNYPGKTKKLFF.

This clone was detected a few times. This sequence joins TRBV7-2 and TRBJ1-3, with D unclear. The V gene's germline CDR1 is SGHTA and CDR2 FQGNSA. V lost 4 bases and J 7 bases, leaving 8 bases between the germline ends. The CDR3 length is 12 residues. The DNA of the CDR3 is TGTGCCAGCAGCTCCGTATCGAACACCATATATTTT. Translation gives CASSSVSNTIYF.

V usage is TRBV9 and J usage is TRBJ2-7; 8 nucleotides line up with TRBD1. Germline V gene data show CDR1 as SGDLS and CDR2 as YYNGEE. The CDR3 runs to 14 residues. V lost 4 bases, J lost 3 bases, and 6 bases stayed unmatched. CDR3 sequence: CASSYRDRNYEQYF. The DNA of the CDR3 is TGTGCCAGCAGCTACCGGGACAGGAACTACGAGCAGTACTTC.

The CDR3 protein is CASSLFTGGELFF. In DNA, the CDR3 is TGTGCCAGCAGCTTGTTTACGGGAGGGGAGCTGTTTTTT. J is TRBJ2-2 and V is TRBV5-6; tentative D call: TRBD2 (5 bases). The CDR3 length is 13 residues. Germline CDR1 SGHDT, CDR2 YYEEEE. V was trimmed by 1 base and J by 8 bases, leaving 9 bases between them. Full variable domain (rest looked up from reference TRBV5-6 and TRBJ2-2): DAGVTQSPTHLIKTRGQQVTLRCSPKSGHDTVSWYQQALGQGPQFIFQYYEEEERQRGNFPDRFSGHQFPNYSSELNVNALLLGDSALYLCASSLFTGGELFFGEGSRLTVL.

This clone was seen once. The chain employs TRBV11-2 and TRBJ1-3; D may be TRBD1 (5 bases). V shed 1 base and J shed 0 bases, with 13 bases lying between them. There are 17 residues in the CDR3. Germline CDR1 and CDR2: SGHAT and FQNNGV. The CDR3 coding sequence is TGTGCCAGCAGCTTAGCCCGGGGGTTAAGCTCTGGAAACACCATATATTTT. Translated, it gives CASSLARGLSSGNTIYF.

V gene TRBV29-1 combines with J gene TRBJ1-2, with D hard to call. Germline assignment: CDR1 SQVTM and CDR2 ANQGSEA. The CDR3 is made up of 11 amino acids. V was pared by 1 base and J by 7 bases, with 7 bases between. CDR3 in amino acids: CSVEAGIGYTF. The CDR3 region has the DNA TGCAGCGTTGAAGCGGGGATTGGCTACACCTTC.

The chain carries TRBV20-1 and TRBJ2-2, with TRBD2 identical over 10 bases. The CDR3 is 15 residues long. V trimming: 3 bases; J trimming: 7 bases; junction bases outside the gene matches: 8. CDR1 is DFQATT and CDR2 is SNEGSKA in the germline V gene (reference sequence). In DNA, the CDR3 is TGCAGTGCTAGTCTTAGCGGGGGGATTCACGGGGAGCTGTTTTTT. The encoded protein is CSASLSGGIHGELFF.